One and the same sample provided the 32 T cell receptor beta chains below, sequenced in a study of blood T cells in healthy people across ages. Primers used in a second PCR of roughly 7 to 12 cycles were a sample-barcoded 5' primer and a J-beta primer mix. Each CDR3 protein gets one entry after TCRdb re-called the 5' RACE reads with MiXCR. The sample gives around 2 million distinct CDR3 sequences, around 42% of which show up once; 20% to 25% is in the top ten. Material for sequencing was blood. These receptors originate from a human donor in good health.

This clonotype came up a few times. Written as DNA, the CDR3 is TGCGCCAGCAGCCAAGAGACAGGCGGTTGGGCCAATCAGCCCCAGCATTTT. It is translated as CASSQETGGWANQPQHF. This chain uses TRBV4-3 with TRBJ1-5, with D perhaps TRBD1 (6 bases). CDR1 and CDR2 from the germline V gene are LGHNA and YSLEER. The CDR3 has 17 residues. Trimming removed 0 bases from V and 3 bases from J, with 15 bases in between.

A few counts support this clonotype. This sequence joins TRBV28 and TRBJ1-4, with TRBD1 as a possible D gene (5 bases). The CDR3 length is 14 residues. Looked up from germline, CDR1 is MDHEN and CDR2 is SYDVKM. The V gene lost 1 base and the J gene lost 8 bases, with 11 bases spanning the gap. The chain's CDR3 is CASSLSDTSEKLFF. The CDR3 region has the DNA TGTGCCAGCAGTTTATCGGACACCTCGGAAAAACTGTTTTTT.

The chain employs TRBV4-2 and TRBJ2-7; D is possibly TRBD1 or TRBD2 (5 bases each). Trimming left V 6 bases short and J 4 bases short, with 19 bases between. The CDR3 runs to 15 residues. CDR1 is LGHNA, CDR2 YNFKEQ, per germline. The CDR3 spells CASRRGEGNPYEQYF. Written as DNA, the CDR3 is TGTGCCAGCAGACGCGGCGAGGGGAACCCGTACGAGCAGTACTTC.

A few counts support this clonotype. The chain has TRBV29-1 and TRBJ2-1, with 9 bases matching TRBD1. Germline V gives CDR1 SQVTM, CDR2 ANQGSEA. V was pared by 7 bases and J by 10 bases, with 11 bases of the junction left unmatched. This CDR3 has 13 residues. The CDR3 DNA reads as TGCAGCGCGCCGGGACAGGGTATAATCGAGCAGTTCTTC. Translated, it gives CSAPGQGIIEQFF.

As concerns this clonotype: A much larger clone differs from this one at a single base, so this may be a read error. The V call is TRBV29-1, the J call TRBJ2-4; D may be TRBD2 (6 bases). The CDR3 is 12 amino acids. CDR1 SQVTM and CDR2 ANQGSEA come from the germline V gene. CDR3 coding DNA: TGCAGCGGACGGGAGCCGGGGAACATTCGGTACTTC. It is translated as CSGREPGNIRYF.

In the case of this clonotype: The junction does not match germline at one end; this may be a read error. The chain carries TRBV29-1 and TRBJ2-1; D gene unclear. This CDR3 spans 15 amino acids. Germline values: CDR1 SQVTM, CDR2 ANQGSEA. CDR3 DNA: TGCAGCGTTGAAGATTTGGTTAGCTCCCACAATGAGCAGTTCTTC. Its translation is CSVEDLVSSHNEQFF.

The chain joins TRBV7-8 to TRBJ1-5; D remains unclear. With 5 bases removed from V and 6 bases from J, the gap between germline ends came to 20 bases. CDR3 length: 16 residues. The V gene's germline CDR1 is SGHVS and CDR2 FQNEAQ. The CDR3 DNA follows: TGTGCCAGCAGCGGGGAAGCGTCTCCCGGCGGTCAGCCCCAGCATTTT. Translating it yields CASSGEASPGGQPQHF.

This clonotype was detected a few times. This chain connects TRBV7-2 to TRBJ2-5; TRBD2 aligns across 12 bases. The last part of the DNA fits TRBJ2-7 better; the J call may be wrong. This CDR3 is built from 18 residues. The germline CDR1 and CDR2 sequences are SGHTA and FQGNSA. The CDR3 is CASSSSVGGLAGMSEQYF. In DNA form, the CDR3 reads TGTGCCAGCAGCTCAAGTGTGGGTGGACTAGCGGGGATGAGCGAGCAGTACTTC.

This clonotype was seen only a few times. The chain couples TRBV12-3 or TRBV12-4 to TRBJ2-4, with D possibly being TRBD1 (7 bases). The J call may be incorrect, as the DNA end agrees better with TRBJ2-5. The CDR3 loop spans 16 amino acids. Here the CDR3 DNA reads TGTGCCAGCAGTCAGGAGGGGGCGCTCAGGCAAGAGACCCAGTACTTC. Protein product: CASSQEGALRQETQYF.

The gene calls are TRBV5-1 and TRBJ2-1; 9 bases align to TRBD1. Germline CDR1 SGHRS, CDR2 YFSETQ. The CDR3 totals 13 residues. The V segment lost 0 bases and the J segment 15 bases; nucleotides outside the gene matches: 7. The CDR3 nucleotides read TGCGCCAGCAGCTTGGCCGGGGGACAGGGACGGTTCTTC. It specifies CASSLAGGQGRFF.

This chain joins TRBV20-1 and TRBJ2-4; weak D call: TRBD2 (5 bases). The CDR3 spans 13 residues. The V and J ends lost 1 base and 6 bases respectively, with 10 bases between them. Germline CDR1 is DFQATT and CDR2 is SNEGSKA (reference sequence). Written as DNA, the CDR3 is TGCAGTGCTAGAGTGACAAGCGGAAACATTCAGTACTTC. Its protein is CSARVTSGNIQYF.

The chain employs TRBV7-2 and TRBJ2-3; D is perhaps TRBD2 (6 bases). CDR3 size: 14 residues. From germline, CDR1 is SGHTA and CDR2 FQGNSA. The V and J ends lost 6 bases and 3 bases respectively, with 13 bases between them. The CDR3 is CASRKGLATDTQYF. CDR3 coding DNA: TGTGCCAGCAGAAAAGGGCTAGCGACAGATACGCAGTATTTT.

This clonotype showed up just a few times. The chain carries TRBV27 and TRBJ2-5; 14 bases align to TRBD2. J lost 4 bases, V lost 6 bases, and 7 bases had no gene match. The length of the CDR3 is 16 residues. The germline V gene encodes CDR1 MNHEY and CDR2 SMNVEV (reference sequence). The CDR3 region has the DNA TGTGCCAGCAGCCTGACTAGCGGGAGGGCGGGAGAGACCCAGTACTTC. Translating gives CASSLTSGRAGETQYF.

V and J are TRBV7-9 and TRBJ2-1; TRBD2 might be the D (5 bases). V lost 1 base, J lost 15 bases, and 13 bases lay in between. The CDR3 loop spans 12 amino acids. The germline gives CDR1 SEHNR, CDR2 FQNEAQ (reference sequence). The CDR3 DNA reads TGTGCCAGCAGCTTAGGGAGCGGCGCAAGGTTCTTC. Translating it yields CASSLGSGARFF.

J is TRBJ2-3 and V is TRBV10-3; the match to TRBD2 covers 9 bases. Germline loops: CDR1 ENHRY, CDR2 SYGVKD. The CDR3 extends over 20 amino acids. The trim removed 5 bases at V and 2 bases at J, leaving 20 bases unmatched. The CDR3 protein is CAISSTTIGASGKNTDTQYF. The CDR3 bases are TGTGCCATCAGTTCTACGACGATTGGGGCTAGCGGGAAGAACACAGATACGCAGTATTTT.

The chain links TRBV7-9 to TRBJ2-2; D remains unclear. The CDR3 covers 14 residues. Trimming took 4 bases from V and 10 from J, leaving 16 bases between them. CDR1 is SEHNR and CDR2 is FQNEAQ in the germline V gene (reference sequence). As DNA, the CDR3 is TGTGCCAGCAGCTCAGATCGGGTTTTAGCGGAGCTGTTTTTT. Residues: CASSSDRVLAELFF.

This chain uses TRBV28 with TRBJ2-7; unclear D gene. The V gene lost 4 bases and the J gene lost 0 bases, with 19 bases spanning the gap. The CDR3 extends over 17 amino acids. Germline V CDR1 and CDR2: MDHEN, SYDVKM. DNA for the CDR3: TGTGCCAGCAGTTCTTCCGTCTCCCCAGACAACTCCTACGAGCAGTACTTC. This encodes CASSSSVSPDNSYEQYF. The variable domain in full, completed from reference TRBV28 and TRBJ2-7, reads DVKVTQSSRYLVKRTGEKVFLECVQDMDHENMFWYRQDPGLGLRLIYFSYDVKMKEKGDIPEGYSVSREKKERFSLILESASTNQTSMYLCASSSSVSPDNSYEQYFGPGTRLTVT.

The chain employs TRBV5-1 and TRBJ2-7; D call uncertain. Germline V CDR1 and CDR2: SGHRS, YFSETQ. This CDR3 is built from 15 residues. V was clipped by 2 bases and J by 5 bases, with 17 bases between them. CDR3 amino acids: CASSFSGLIRHEQYF. The DNA for the CDR3 is TGCGCCAGCAGCTTCTCAGGATTAATACGCCACGAGCAGTACTTC.

The V call is TRBV4-2, the J call TRBJ1-2, with 9 bases identical to TRBD1. The CDR3 spans 18 residues. Germline V gene lookup returns CDR1 LGHNA and CDR2 YNFKEQ. Trimming took 2 bases from V and 7 from J; bases not matched to a gene: 17. The CDR3, as DNA: TGTGCCAGCAGCCAAAACCGGGACAGGGTAATGGCTATCAGTGGCTACACCTTC. Its protein is CASSQNRDRVMAISGYTF.

Regarding this clonotype: A junction boundary mismatches the germline segment, possibly from a read error. This chain links TRBV4-2 with TRBJ2-4; a possible D gene is TRBD2 (5 bases). This CDR3 comprises 13 residues. Germline assignment: CDR1 LGHNA and CDR2 YNFKEQ. The CDR3 sequence is CAGSQELDTKPYF. CDR3 DNA sequence: TGTGCCGGCAGCCAAGAACTAGACACAAAACCGTACTTC.

The chain links TRBV11-2 to TRBJ2-4; D may be TRBD2 (5 bases). Germline V gene sequence: CDR1 SGHAT, CDR2 FQNNGV. CDR3 size: 15 residues. Trimming shortened V by 5 bases and J by 3 bases, and 14 bases separated the two germline ends. The CDR3, as DNA: TGTGCCAGCAGCCTACAGAGGGTGGGCAAAAACATTCAGTACTTC. This sequence encodes CASSLQRVGKNIQYF.

J is TRBJ2-1 and V is TRBV3-1; 8 bases align to TRBD2. J was trimmed by 10 bases and V by 1 base; bases with no gene match: 18. Germline values: CDR1 LGHDT, CDR2 YNNKEL (reference sequence). There are 18 residues in the CDR3. CDR3 loop: CASSQVYTRGGRGGEQFF. In DNA form, the CDR3 reads TGTGCCAGCAGCCAAGTCTACACTCGGGGGGGACGCGGAGGGGAGCAGTTCTTC.

The V and J genes are TRBV10-3 and TRBJ1-5; 8 nucleotides match TRBD1. Germline loops: CDR1 ENHRY, CDR2 SYGVKD. V shed 5 bases and J 5 bases; nucleotides not matched to a gene: 20. This CDR3 is built from 19 residues. This CDR3 reads CAISNWATGEYSWDQPQHF. In DNA form, the CDR3 reads TGTGCCATCAGTAATTGGGCGACAGGGGAATATAGTTGGGATCAGCCCCAGCATTTT.

This clonotype was counted at least ten times. The V and J genes are TRBV12-3 or TRBV12-4 and TRBJ2-1; 13 positions agree with TRBD2. V lost 5 bases, J lost 0 bases, and 4 bases stayed unmatched. This CDR3 region has 17 residues. DNA of the CDR3: TGTGCCAGCAGTCCGACTAGCGGGGGGCCCTCCTACAATGAGCAGTTCTTC. Protein sequence: CASSPTSGGPSYNEQFF.

The J gene is TRBJ1-5, the V gene TRBV4-3; the D gene is possibly TRBD1 (6 bases). The CDR3 contains 14 residues. From germline, CDR1 is LGHNA and CDR2 YSLEER. Trimming removed 1 base at V and 3 bases at J, with 7 bases between. CDR3 DNA sequence: TGCGCCAGCAGCCAAGGGACAGTCAATCAGCCCCAGCATTTT. It yields the protein CASSQGTVNQPQHF.

Points on this clonotype: At one of its ends the junction is not consistent with the germline gene, which may arise from a read error. The chain joins TRBV29-1 to TRBJ1-4, with TRBD1 matching over 9 bases. CDR1 is SQVTM and CDR2 is ANQGSEA in the germline V gene. The CDR3 extends over 13 amino acids. For the CDR3, the DNA is TGCAGCGGGTCCGGGACAGGGAATGAAAAACGGTTTTTT. This encodes CSGSGTGNEKRFF.

The rearrangement joins TRBV5-1 to TRBJ2-7, with D tentatively TRBD1 or TRBD2 (5 bases each). The length of the CDR3 is 14 residues. Germline V gene data show CDR1 as SGHRS and CDR2 as YFSETQ. V was clipped by 6 bases and J by 5 bases, with 18 bases between them. CDR3 nucleotides: TGCGCCAGCAACTACCGGGACGGAAGGGACGAGCAGTACTTC. This sequence encodes CASNYRDGRDEQYF.

The gene calls are TRBV28 and TRBJ1-5, with D perhaps matching TRBD1 (5 bases). There are 12 residues in the CDR3. Trimming left V 5 bases short and J 15 bases short, with 17 bases between. Germline CDR1 reads MDHEN; CDR2 reads SYDVKM. CDR3 nucleotides: TGTGCCAGCAGTAGTCGACAGCTTGACCCGCATTTT. It encodes CASSSRQLDPHF. Based on the CDR3 plus reference TRBV28 and TRBJ1-5, the full variable domain is DVKVTQSSRYLVKRTGEKVFLECVQDMDHENMFWYRQDPGLGLRLIYFSYDVKMKEKGDIPEGYSVSREKKERFSLILESASTNQTSMYLCASSSRQLDPHFGDGTRLSIL.

This rearrangement joins TRBV9 to TRBJ2-5; no clear D gene. Germline CDR1 and CDR2: SGDLS and YYNGEE. The CDR3 sequence is 15 residues long. The germline V and J ends were trimmed by 1 base and 5 bases, with 15 bases remaining between them. CDR3 loop: CASSVRATVGETQYF. In nucleotides, the CDR3 is TGTGCCAGCAGCGTAAGAGCGACCGTTGGGGAGACCCAGTACTTC.

The CDR3 loop reads CASSGVIAGGGTDTQYF. CDR3 sequence (DNA): TGCGCCAGCAGCGGCGTAATAGCGGGGGGGGGCACAGATACGCAGTATTTT. This sequence joins TRBV4-3 and TRBJ2-3; TRBD2 matches at 11 bases. From germline, CDR1 is LGHNA and CDR2 YSLEER. The CDR3 contains 17 residues. Trimming removed 5 bases from V and 1 base from J; junction bases left unmatched: 8.

This rearrangement joins TRBV10-3 to TRBJ1-4; 7 bases agree with TRBD1. CDR1 is ENHRY and CDR2 is SYGVKD in the germline V gene. V dropped 6 bases and J dropped 3; count of bases not matched to a gene: 4. This CDR3 spans 14 amino acids. Here the CDR3 DNA reads TGTGCCATCAGACCGGGACAGTCTAATGAAAAACTGTTTTTT. This encodes CAIRPGQSNEKLFF.

V and J are TRBV7-2 and TRBJ2-5; TRBD1 is a possible D gene (5 bases). The germline V and J ends were trimmed by 5 bases and 4 bases, with 14 bases remaining between them. CDR1 and CDR2 from the germline V gene are SGHTA and FQGNSA. This CDR3 contains 14 residues. Written as DNA, the CDR3 is TGTGCCAGCAGCCCCCCAGGGCTGAGAGAGACCCAGTACTTC. Translation: CASSPPGLRETQYF.